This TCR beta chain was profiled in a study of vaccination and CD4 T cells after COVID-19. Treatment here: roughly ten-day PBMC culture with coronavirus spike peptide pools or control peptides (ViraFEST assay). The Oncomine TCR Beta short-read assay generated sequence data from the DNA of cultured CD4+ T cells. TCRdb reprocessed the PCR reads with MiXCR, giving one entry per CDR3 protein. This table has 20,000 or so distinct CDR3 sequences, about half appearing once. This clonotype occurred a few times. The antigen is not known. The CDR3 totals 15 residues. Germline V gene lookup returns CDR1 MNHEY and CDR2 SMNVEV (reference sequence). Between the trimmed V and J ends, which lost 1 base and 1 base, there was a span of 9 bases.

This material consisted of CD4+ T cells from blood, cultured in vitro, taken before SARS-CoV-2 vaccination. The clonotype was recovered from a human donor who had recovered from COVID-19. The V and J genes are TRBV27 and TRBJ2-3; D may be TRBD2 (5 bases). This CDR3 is CASSLFSSGTDTQYF. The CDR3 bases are TGTGCCAGCAGTTTATTCAGTAGCGGCACAGATACGCAGTATTTT.